Below are 17 T cell receptor beta chains sequenced from a single sample in a study of blood T cell repertoires in COVID-19. Only in-frame clones appear in the TCRdb table, and some are missing; sequencing was by immunoSEQ multiplex PCR. The sample records about 320,000 clones, about 85% being singletons. The sequenced material came from PBMCs or T cells enriched from blood (not recorded which). The receptor set was obtained from a woman younger than 45 who had recovered from COVID-19.

V is TRBV4-1 and J is TRBJ1-3, with D unclear. Germline assignment: CDR1 MGHRA and CDR2 YSYEKL. This CDR3 comprises 16 residues. V was pared by 1 base and J by 1 base, with 11 bases between. In nucleotides, the CDR3 is TGCGCCAGCAGCCAAGTGGAGTCGTATTCTGGAAACACCATATATTTT. As protein: CASSQVESYSGNTIYF.

The V gene is TRBV15, the J gene TRBJ2-2, with TRBD2 as a possible D gene (5 bases). This CDR3 spans 17 amino acids. V lost 0 bases and J 4 bases, leaving 15 bases between the germline ends. The V gene's germline CDR1 is LNHNV and CDR2 YYDKDF (reference sequence). The CDR3 loop reads CATSRDIASRLTGELFF. CDR3 bases: TGTGCCACCAGCAGAGATATTGCTAGCAGGCTCACCGGGGAGCTGTTTTTT.

The CDR3, as DNA: TGCGCCAGCAGCCGCGGGCGGGGAATAGAAGCTTTCTTT. Translating it yields CASSRGRGIEAFF. The chain combines TRBV5-1 with TRBJ1-1; D gene ambiguous. CDR3 length equals 13 residues. The V gene's germline CDR1 is SGHRS and CDR2 YFSETQ. Trimming removed 4 bases from V and 8 bases from J, with 15 bases in between. Filled out from reference TRBV5-1 and TRBJ1-1, the complete variable domain reads KAGVTQTPRYLIKTRGQQVTLSCSPISGHRSVSWYQQTPGQGLQFLFEYFSETQRNKGNFPGRFSGRQFSNSRSEMNVSTLELGDSALYLCASSRGRGIEAFFGQGTRLTVV.

A note on this clone: Other DNA sequences within the sample encode an identical CDR3. The chain recombines TRBV19 with TRBJ2-2; possible D gene TRBD2, 6 bases. V lost 1 base, J lost 4 bases, and 10 bases lay in between. Germline assignment: CDR1 LNHDA and CDR2 SQIVND (reference sequence). This CDR3 has 15 residues. Here the CDR3 reads CASSIGGGSTGELFF. As DNA, the CDR3 is TGTGCCAGTAGTATAGGGGGAGGCTCCACCGGGGAGCTGTTTTTT.

The chain employs TRBV2 and TRBJ1-6; a weak D match, TRBD1 (5 bases). The V and J ends lost 5 bases and 7 bases respectively, with 18 bases between them. Looked up from germline, CDR1 is SNHLY and CDR2 is FYNNEI. This CDR3 contains 16 residues. The CDR3 sequence: CASSLPQGFGNSPLHF. In DNA form, the CDR3 reads TGTGCCAGCAGTTTGCCCCAGGGTTTCGGAAATTCACCCCTCCACTTT.

Details on this clone: Additional DNA sequences in this sample encode the identical CDR3. The rearrangement links TRBV30 to TRBJ1-1; weak D call: TRBD1 (6 bases). V was cut by 5 bases and J by 0 bases, with 7 bases left in between. CDR3 length equals 12 residues. Germline assignment: CDR1 GTSNPN and CDR2 SVGIG (reference sequence). The CDR3 loop is CAWDRLNTEAFF. CDR3 in DNA: TGTGCCTGGGACAGGCTGAACACTGAAGCTTTCTTT.

As for this clone: The identical CDR3 is also encoded by other nucleotide sequences in the sample. This chain links TRBV7-9 with TRBJ2-3; TRBD1 is a possible D gene (6 bases). This CDR3 comprises 15 residues. CDR1 is SEHNR, CDR2 FQNEAQ, per germline (reference sequence). V lost 0 bases and J 4 bases, leaving 11 bases between the germline ends. This CDR3 reads CASSLAQGSADTQYF. In DNA, the CDR3 is TGTGCCAGCAGCTTAGCCCAGGGGTCCGCAGATACGCAGTATTTT.

CDR3: CASSLKGVETF. The DNA for the CDR3 is TGTGCCAGCAGCTTGAAGGGGGTAGAAACCTTC. The chain couples TRBV7-9 to TRBJ1-2, with D possibly matching TRBD1 (6 bases). The germline CDR1 and CDR2 sequences are SEHNR and FQNEAQ (reference sequence). Trimming shortened V by 3 bases and J by 14 bases, and 13 bases separated the two germline ends. The CDR3 consists of 11 residues.

This clone was seen only a few times. V is TRBV6-5 and J is TRBJ1-2; TRBD1 aligns across 8 bases. Germline V CDR1 and CDR2: MNHEY, SVGAGI. The V and J ends lost 5 bases and 4 bases, in that order; junction bases with no gene match: 9. This CDR3 region has 15 residues. CDR3 region: CASSQLTGAGYGYTF. The CDR3 DNA sequence: TGTGCCAGCAGTCAACTGACAGGGGCCGGCTATGGCTACACCTTC.

V and J are TRBV11-2 and TRBJ1-2; 10 bases are shared with TRBD1. Trimming cost V 0 bases and J 6 bases; bases outside gene matches: 4. Germline CDR1 and CDR2: SGHAT and FQNNGV. The CDR3 covers 15 residues. The CDR3 loop reads CASSLEGQGIDGYTF. The CDR3 DNA follows: TGTGCCAGCAGCTTAGAGGGACAGGGGATCGATGGCTACACCTTC.

A single count supports this clone. The rearrangement links TRBV9 to TRBJ1-4; TRBD1 matches at 7 bases. The CDR3 loop spans 13 amino acids. Germline lookup yields CDR1 SGDLS and CDR2 YYNGEE. J lost 7 bases, V lost 0 bases, and 0 bases had no gene match. CDR3 residues: CASSVGTGEKLFF. For the CDR3, the DNA is TGTGCCAGCAGCGTAGGGACAGGTGAAAAACTGTTTTTT. The complete variable domain, with remaining parts taken from reference TRBV9 and TRBJ1-4, reads DSGVTQTPKHLITATGQRVTLRCSPRSGDLSVYWYQQSLDQGLQFLIQYYNGEERAKGNILERFSAQQFPDLHSELNLSSLELGDSALYFCASSVGTGEKLFFGSGTQLSVL.

Written as DNA, the CDR3 is TGTGCCAGCAGGACCGGGACAGGGAATGGCTACACCTTC. It yields the protein CASRTGTGNGYTF. The J gene is TRBJ1-2, the V gene TRBV7-9, with TRBD1 matching over 9 bases. The junction had 5 bases not matched to a gene; V was cut back by 6 bases and J by 6 bases. The germline CDR1 and CDR2 sequences are SEHNR and FQNEAQ (reference sequence). The CDR3 spans 13 residues.

V usage is TRBV5-5 and J usage is TRBJ1-2, with 7 positions matching TRBD1. J gave up 3 bases and V 0 bases, and 8 bases lay outside the gene matches. Germline V lookup: CDR1 SGHKS, CDR2 YYEKEE (reference sequence). CDR3 length equals 16 residues. The CDR3, as DNA: TGTGCCAGCAGCTTGGTTAAGGGGGCTTCGGACTATGGCTACACCTTC. Protein: CASSLVKGASDYGYTF.

In its sample, this clone was seen once. The V and J genes are TRBV2 and TRBJ2-2, with TRBD2 identical over 13 bases. After removal of 6 bases from V and 1 base from J, the junction contained 2 bases not matched to a gene. This CDR3 contains 16 residues. CDR1 is SNHLY and CDR2 is FYNNEI in the germline V gene. The CDR3 coding sequence is TGTGCCAGCAGCGGACTAGCGGGGGTGAACACCGGGGAGCTGTTTTTT. Translating it yields CASSGLAGVNTGELFF.

The CDR3 reads CASSPMTGGFNYGYTF. CDR3 sequence (DNA): TGTGCCAGCAGCCCCATGACAGGGGGATTCAACTATGGCTACACCTTC. The chain is built from TRBV7-2 and TRBJ1-2, with 9 bases matching TRBD1. The V segment lost 5 bases and the J segment 2 bases; nucleotides outside the gene matches: 9. The CDR3 runs 16 residues. Per germline, CDR1 SGHTA and CDR2 FQGNSA.

This clone was counted a single time. The chain recombines TRBV7-9 with TRBJ1-3, with D unclear. The CDR3 length is 14 residues. Germline CDR1 is SEHNR and CDR2 is FQNEAQ (reference sequence). V lost 5 bases, J lost 1 base, and 9 bases lay in between. CDR3 coding DNA: TGTGCCAGCAGCGGCGGGGTGTCTGGAAACACCATATATTTT. Protein product: CASSGGVSGNTIYF.

The chain joins TRBV30 to TRBJ1-4, with D uncertain. The V end was cut by 2 bases, the J end by 6 bases, with 28 bases between. In germline, CDR1 is GTSNPN, CDR2 SVGIG (reference sequence). This CDR3 has 19 residues. For the CDR3, the DNA is TGTGCCTGGAGTACTCCGCGGGTGGGGAGGGCGTTTAGAGATGAAAAACTGTTTTTT. Encoded protein: CAWSTPRVGRAFRDEKLFF.